A single sample is the source of the 24 T cell receptor beta chains below, sequenced in a study of identical twins listed by TCRdb under 2016. Libraries were made using 5' RACE. The reads were generated on an Illumina HiSeq 2000. TCRdb applied fastp at Q25 and MiXCR to the public reads, then kept only in-frame beta chains. Records with the same CDR3 protein are collapsed into one entry carrying the most frequent genes and DNA. This sample has some 320,000 distinct CDR3 sequences in its table, and about 12% of those were observed once. The ten most abundant clones make up about 7% of the sample. The same sample was also studied in work on yellow fever vaccine responses in identical twins.

Sequencing input: CD8+ T cells sorted from blood. These receptors were collected from a woman aged 18-29 years in good health.

The chain couples TRBV6-1 to TRBJ1-6; D is perhaps TRBD1 (6 bases). CDR3 length: 16 residues. V was pared by 2 bases and J by 5 bases, with 13 bases between. CDR1 and CDR2 (germline): MNHNS, SASEGT. The CDR3 coding sequence is TGTGCCAGCAGTGAAAATCGGGGGCACGATAATTCACCCCTCCACTTT. Its protein product is CASSENRGHDNSPLHF.

Only a few counts were recorded for this clonotype. The rearrangement links TRBV2 to TRBJ1-6, with no clear D. Germline CDR1 is SNHLY and CDR2 is FYNNEI. V was shortened by 2 bases and J by 4 bases, with 12 bases between the two germline ends. The CDR3 has 16 amino acids. The CDR3 here is CASSEWASPYNSPLHF. CDR3 nucleotides: TGTGCCAGCAGTGAATGGGCAAGTCCATATAATTCACCCCTCCACTTT.

This clonotype was seen a handful of times. This sequence joins TRBV5-1 and TRBJ2-2, with 11 bases matching TRBD1. Germline CDR1 is SGHRS and CDR2 is YFSETQ. The CDR3 is 15 amino acids. V lost 4 bases to trimming and J lost 4 bases; unmatched junction nucleotides: 3. The DNA for the CDR3 is TGCGCCAGCAGCCGCGGGACAGGGGGCACCGGGGAGCTGTTTTTT. Its translation is CASSRGTGGTGELFF.

In this sample, this clonotype turned up a few times. The chain has TRBV4-1 and TRBJ2-5; 8 bases match TRBD2. In germline, CDR1 is MGHRA, CDR2 YSYEKL. The CDR3 has 19 residues. V lost 1 base and J lost 1; bases outside the gene matches: 14. The CDR3 bases are TGCGCCAGCAGCCAAGGGGGGGGCACTAGCGGTCATCTCCAAGAGACCCAGTACTTC. Its protein is CASSQGGGTSGHLQETQYF.

This clonotype appeared a few times. The gene calls are TRBV20-1 and TRBJ2-1; D unresolved. The CDR3 has 16 residues. The V end lost 2 bases, the J end lost 6 bases, and 20 bases lay between the germline ends. CDR1 and CDR2 (germline): DFQATT, SNEGSKA (reference sequence). Here the CDR3 DNA reads TGCAGTGCTAGACGTCCACTACTTGGCGATGTCAATGAGCAGTTCTTC. It is translated as CSARRPLLGDVNEQFF.

This clonotype appeared once. The CDR3 DNA is TGCAGGGGCACCGGGCAGGGGGCTGACACCTTC. It specifies CRGTGQGADTF. The chain employs TRBV29-1 and TRBJ1-2, with TRBD1 matching over 8 bases. This CDR3 has 11 residues. Germline lookup yields CDR1 SQVTM and CDR2 ANQGSEA.

This clonotype was found a few times. The chain is built from TRBV6-5 and TRBJ2-7; 7 bases align to TRBD1. The CDR3 runs 15 residues. With 4 bases clipped from V and 2 bases from J, the junction kept 8 bases outside the gene matches. Germline CDR1 MNHEY, CDR2 SVGAGI. In nucleotides, the CDR3 is TGTGCCAGCAGTTTCAGGTTCGGGACAGCCTACGAGCAGTACTTC. This gives the protein CASSFRFGTAYEQYF.

This clonotype was recorded many times. This chain links TRBV27 with TRBJ2-7; the D gene is possibly TRBD1 (6 bases). Per germline, CDR1 MNHEY and CDR2 SMNVEV (reference sequence). The CDR3 extends over 14 amino acids. Trimming shortened V by 0 bases and J by 2 bases, and 8 bases separated the two germline ends. The CDR3 is CASSLSRGTYEQYF. The CDR3 DNA follows: TGTGCCAGCAGTTTATCGAGGGGGACCTACGAGCAGTACTTC.

This clonotype was seen more than once but under ten times. The chain links TRBV24-1 to TRBJ2-7; TRBD2 matches 11 bases. The CDR3 contains 13 residues. J lost 1 base, V lost 10 bases, and 2 bases had no gene match. Germline CDR1 reads KGHDR; CDR2 reads SFDVKD. The CDR3, as DNA: TGTGCCACTTCTAGCGGGAGGTCCTACGAGCAGTACTTC. As protein: CATSSGRSYEQYF.

The CDR3 coding sequence is TGTGCCAGCAGTTCACGACACAGCGGGTCCGGAACCAAAAACATTCAGTACTTC. Translating gives CASSSRHSGSGTKNIQYF. This chain connects TRBV28 to TRBJ2-4; perhaps TRBD2 as D (6 bases). CDR1 and CDR2 from the germline V gene are MDHEN and SYDVKM. Trimming shortened V by 4 bases and J by 2 bases, and 21 bases separated the two germline ends. The CDR3 covers 18 residues.

The chain joins TRBV24-1 to TRBJ2-2, with 8 bases that match TRBD2. Trimming took 3 bases from V and 5 from J; bases not matched to a gene: 19. Per germline, CDR1 KGHDR and CDR2 SFDVKD. There are 20 residues in the CDR3. The CDR3 nucleotides are TGTGCCACCAGTGATCCCTCCCCTAGGACTACCGGGAGGGATACCGGGGAGCTGTTTTTT. Protein product: CATSDPSPRTTGRDTGELFF.

The genes are TRBV9 and TRBJ2-1, with TRBD2 identical over 9 bases. The CDR3 length is 14 residues. V shed 3 bases and J 7 bases; nucleotides not matched to a gene: 5. The germline CDR1 and CDR2 sequences are SGDLS and YYNGEE. The CDR3: CASSGSGGGNEQFF. CDR3 in DNA: TGTGCCAGCAGCGGTAGCGGGGGCGGAAATGAGCAGTTCTTC.

This clonotype has a count of ten or more. This chain uses TRBV15 with TRBJ1-5, with D hard to call. With 0 bases removed from V and 2 bases from J, the gap between germline ends came to 8 bases. The CDR3 is 15 residues long. Germline V gene data show CDR1 as LNHNV and CDR2 as YYDKDF (reference sequence). The CDR3 nucleotides read TGTGCCACCAGCAGAGATCTTGGAGGCAATCAGCCCCAGCATTTT. Its protein is CATSRDLGGNQPQHF. The whole variable domain, remainder taken from reference TRBV15 and TRBJ1-5, is DAMVIQNPRYQVTQFGKPVTLSCSQTLNHNVMYWYQQKSSQAPKLLFHYYDKDFNNEADTPDNFQSRRPNTSFCFLDIRSPGLGDTAMYLCATSRDLGGNQPQHFGDGTRLSIL.

This clonotype was observed a handful of times. This sequence joins TRBV10-2 and TRBJ2-3, with TRBD2 as a possible D gene (6 bases). The ends were cut back, 7 bases at V and 2 bases at J, with 10 bases in the middle. Germline lookup yields CDR1 WSHSY and CDR2 SAAADI. CDR3 length equals 13 residues. DNA for the CDR3: TGCGCCAGCATACGCGGGGCCACAGATACGCAGTATTTT. Its protein product is CASIRGATDTQYF.

In its sample, this clonotype was seen many times. The chain employs TRBV5-1 and TRBJ2-7; 7 bases are a match to TRBD2. The junction had 0 bases not matched to a gene; V was cut back by 0 bases and J by 3 bases. The CDR3 consists of 13 residues. Germline assignment: CDR1 SGHRS and CDR2 YFSETQ. The DNA for the CDR3 is TGCGCCAGCAGCTTGGGGGGGGGCTACGAGCAGTACGTC. Translating gives CASSLGGGYEQYV.

The J gene is TRBJ1-1, the V gene TRBV7-9, with 8 bases that match TRBD1. Trimming removed 4 bases from V and 1 base from J; junction bases left unmatched: 8. CDR3 length: 16 residues. Germline V gene lookup returns CDR1 SEHNR and CDR2 FQNEAQ (reference sequence). For the CDR3, the DNA is TGTGCCAGCAGCTCAATAGGACAGGGACCGAACACTGAAGCTTTCTTT. It codes for CASSSIGQGPNTEAFF.

The rearrangement uses TRBV2 and TRBJ2-3; TRBD2 agrees at 8 bases. V lost 6 bases to trimming and J lost 0 bases; unmatched junction nucleotides: 8. The germline gives CDR1 SNHLY, CDR2 FYNNEI. The CDR3 covers 16 residues. The CDR3 is CASREASGPSTDTQYF. CDR3 DNA: TGTGCCAGCAGGGAGGCTAGCGGGCCTAGCACAGATACGCAGTATTTT.

Many counts were recorded for this clonotype. The chain links TRBV12-3 or TRBV12-4 to TRBJ2-1, with TRBD2 matching 13 bases. V dropped 5 bases and J dropped 9; count of bases not matched to a gene: 7. CDR3 length: 15 residues. CDR3 sequence reads: CASSPTSGGTGEQFF. CDR3 nucleotides: TGTGCCAGCAGTCCGACTAGCGGGGGGACCGGTGAGCAGTTCTTC.

This clonotype was found a few times. This rearrangement joins TRBV15 to TRBJ1-4; a weak D match, TRBD1 (5 bases). Germline V gene data show CDR1 as LNHNV and CDR2 as YYDKDF (reference sequence). The V end was cut by 3 bases, the J end by 4 bases, with 12 bases between. The CDR3 loop spans 15 amino acids. The chain's CDR3 is CATSSGQGINEKLFF. CDR3 nucleotides: TGTGCCACCAGCAGCGGCCAGGGTATTAATGAAAAACTGTTTTTT.

This sequence joins TRBV13 and TRBJ2-5; D is unresolved. The CDR3 covers 13 residues. Trimming pared 4 bases from V and 2 bases from J, leaving 8 bases between. Germline CDR1 is PRHDT and CDR2 is FYEKMQ (reference sequence). CDR3 DNA: TGTGCCAGCAGCTCCCCTACACAAGAGACCCAGTACTTC. It specifies CASSSPTQETQYF.

This clonotype was counted between two and nine times. The V and J genes are TRBV24-1 and TRBJ2-2, with 11 bases lining up with TRBD2. CDR3 length: 15 residues. The junction had 1 base not matched to a gene; V was cut back by 3 bases and J by 5 bases. Germline V gene sequence: CDR1 KGHDR, CDR2 SFDVKD. Here the CDR3 reads CATSDRTSGTGELFF. The CDR3 coding sequence is TGTGCCACCAGTGATCGGACTAGCGGGACCGGGGAGCTGTTTTTT.

This clonotype was detected a few times. This chain connects TRBV10-3 to TRBJ1-2, with D possibly matching TRBD1 (6 bases). V lost 4 bases to trimming and J lost 8 bases, with 14 bases between them. CDR1 and CDR2 (germline): ENHRY, SYGVKD. The CDR3 loop spans 13 amino acids. This CDR3 reads CAISGTAERGYTF. In DNA, the CDR3 is TGTGCCATCAGTGGGACAGCCGAGAGGGGCTACACCTTC.

This clonotype was seen only a few times. This chain links TRBV6-1 with TRBJ1-2, with 10 bases identical to TRBD1. V lost 5 bases and J lost 3; bases outside the gene matches: 6. The CDR3 covers 15 residues. Germline V gene sequence: CDR1 MNHNS, CDR2 SASEGT. The CDR3 DNA is TGTGCCAGCAGTACACAGACAGGGGGCGACTATGGCTACACCTTC. Protein product: CASSTQTGGDYGYTF.

This rearrangement joins TRBV28 to TRBJ2-3, with D perhaps being TRBD1 or TRBD2 (7 bases each). CDR3 length: 14 residues. V was pared by 4 bases and J by 4 bases, with 12 bases between. Germline V gene data show CDR1 as MDHEN and CDR2 as SYDVKM. This CDR3 reads CASSSGGGPDTQYF. The CDR3 DNA is TGTGCCAGCAGTTCAGGGGGGGGCCCAGATACGCAGTATTTT. Drawing the rest from reference TRBV28 and TRBJ2-3, the complete variable domain is DVKVTQSSRYLVKRTGEKVFLECVQDMDHENMFWYRQDPGLGLRLIYFSYDVKMKEKGDIPEGYSVSREKKERFSLILESASTNQTSMYLCASSSGGGPDTQYFGPGTRLTVL.